This TCR beta chain was captured by sequencing in a study of cytomegalovirus exposure and HLA in healthy donors. Overall study results and limits: Most subjects' HLA-A and HLA-B alleles were reportedly predicted from TCR beta sequences. Productive status was seen about 90% or about 30% of the time for most TCR beta V segments in an earlier analysis.

Amplification used 60 Vbeta primers and 13 Jbeta primers. Authors' data handling: Around 11 million of 75 million to 85 million unique TCR beta chains were shared, per a later count. The repertoire was sequenced with immunoSEQ multiplex PCR; TCRdb's copy has only in-frame clones and lacks some. D and trimming were read from the DNA, whereas the V and J calls and clone size are those reported in that table. The table records around 100,000 clones, 66% of them present only once. Concerning this clone: As yet, its antigen is unknown.

This CDR3 comprises 19 residues. The V gene's germline CDR1 is SGHNT and CDR2 YYREEE (reference sequence). V lost 0 bases, J lost 5 bases, and 26 bases lay in between. The receptor was derived from a woman in her 50s in good health and CMV-seronegative. The rearrangement joins TRBV5-4 to TRBJ2-5; D perhaps matches TRBD1 (6 bases). Sequenced: PBMCs. In DNA, the CDR3 is TGTGCCAGCAGCTTGGTGTTGTTTCGCGATGGACAGTTCGGGGAGACCCAGTACTTC. As protein: CASSLVLFRDGQFGETQYF.